Sequencing of this T cell receptor beta chain was carried out in a study of blood T cells in healthy people across ages. The second PCR ran about 6 to 12 cycles with a sample-barcoded 5' primer and J-beta primers. Via MiXCR, TCRdb re-called the 5' RACE reads, giving one row per CDR3 protein. The table shows roughly 930,000 distinct CDR3 sequences, with about 48% occurring only once. The CDR3 spans 14 residues. V lost 2 bases to trimming and J lost 9 bases; unmatched junction nucleotides: 2. Germline-derived CDR1 and CDR2 are SGHRS and YFSETQ. The material sequenced was blood. The chain links TRBV5-1 to TRBJ1-6; 10 positions agree with TRBD1. This sequence originates from a man aged 25-45 years in good health. CDR3 sequence (DNA): TGCGCCAGCAGCTTAAGGACAGGGGGTTCACCCCTCCACTTT. It is translated as CASSLRTGGSPLHF.